Listed below are T cell receptor beta chains from one sample, sequenced in a study of cytomegalovirus exposure and HLA in healthy donors. Repertoires were generated with immunoSEQ multiplex PCR, while TCRdb's copy carries only in-frame clones and drops some. The data contain fewer than 350,000 clones, about 87% of them singletons. Specimen: PBMCs. The receptors come from a woman aged 18-29 years in good health and CMV-seronegative. The CDR3 runs from the conserved cysteine through the conserved F or W. The D gene is left open where the match is weak. Where a row states a size, it is once, few, many or the class of an expanded clone; other rows omit it.

DNA: TGTGCCAGCAGCTTAGGAGGGCTCCGAACTAACCGGGGCTACACCTTC
CDR3: CASSLGGLRTNRGYTF
J: TRBJ1-2
size: -
D: -
V: TRBV11-2

DNA: TGTGCCAGCAGCGTAGAGGGACAGGGTATTTACGAGCAGTACTTC
CDR3: CASSVEGQGIYEQYF
J: TRBJ2-7
size: -
D: TRBD1
V: TRBV9

DNA: TGTGCCAGCAGCTTGGGGTTGGGCGACTATGGCTACACCTTC
CDR3: CASSLGLGDYGYTF
J: TRBJ1-2
size: -
D: -
V: TRBV5-6

DNA: TGCGCCAGCAGCTTGGCCCCGAATGCAGCGGGTGGTTCCTACAATGAGCAGTTCTTC
CDR3: CASSLAPNAAGGSYNEQFF
J: TRBJ2-1
size: -
D: -
V: TRBV5-1

DNA: TGTGCCAGCAGCTTAGGCGGGGACTCCTACGAGCAGTACTTC
CDR3: CASSLGGDSYEQYF
J: TRBJ2-7
size: -
D: -
V: TRBV7-3

DNA: TGTGCCATCAGTGAGACCGGGGACACTGAAGCTTTCTTT
CDR3: CAISETGDTEAFF
J: TRBJ1-1
size: -
D: -
V: TRBV10-3

DNA: TGTGCCAGCATTCAGGGGGCAACAACGAGGGCCGGGGAGCTGTTTTTT
CDR3: CASIQGATTRAGELFF
J: TRBJ2-2
size: -
D: TRBD1
V: TRBV13

DNA: TGTGCCAGCACCGCCGGACAGGGGAAGAGTCACTTC
CDR3: CASTAGQGKSHF
J: TRBJ1-2
size: -
D: TRBD1
V: TRBV6-5

DNA: TGTGCCAGCAGTGAGGGTCTGGCGGGGAACTACGAGCAGTACTTC
CDR3: CASSEGLAGNYEQYF
J: TRBJ2-7
size: -
D: -
V: TRBV2

DNA: TGTGCCAGCAGTTACCAGCAGGGATCTTTGGAGACCCAGTACTTC
CDR3: CASSYQQGSLETQYF
J: TRBJ2-5
size: once
D: -
V: TRBV6-6

DNA: TGTGCCAGCAGTGCTCCGAATGGGGGCGATACTGAAGCTTTCTTT
CDR3: CASSAPNGGDTEAFF
J: TRBJ1-1
size: -
D: -
V: TRBV6-6

DNA: TGTGCCAGCAGCCAAGGTATTATGGGAGGAAACATTCAGTACTTC
CDR3: CASSQGIMGGNIQYF
J: TRBJ2-4
size: -
D: -
V: TRBV14

DNA: TGTGCCAGCAGCTCTGAGGATACGCAGTATTTT
CDR3: CASSSEDTQYF
J: TRBJ2-3
size: -
D: -
V: TRBV5-6

DNA: TGTGCCAGCAGTTACTGGGCAGAACAAGAGACCCAGTACTTC
CDR3: CASSYWAEQETQYF
J: TRBJ2-5
size: -
D: -
V: TRBV6-5

DNA: TGTGCCAGCAGTTTCGGCAGGGTTGGTGGCTACACCTTC
CDR3: CASSFGRVGGYTF
J: TRBJ1-2
size: -
D: -
V: TRBV27

DNA: TGTGCCAGCAGTTTAAATCTAGGTGGCTACGAGCAGTACTTC
CDR3: CASSLNLGGYEQYF
J: TRBJ2-7
size: -
D: -
V: TRBV27

DNA: TGTGCCAGTAGAGCCCGGACAGGGGGTCAGCCCCAGCATTTT
CDR3: CASRARTGGQPQHF
J: TRBJ1-5
size: -
D: TRBD1
V: TRBV19

DNA: TGTGCCAGCAGTTTCCGGACAGGGATGAACACTGAAGCTTTCTTT
CDR3: CASSFRTGMNTEAFF
J: TRBJ1-1
size: -
D: TRBD1
V: TRBV6-1

DNA: TGTGCCAGCAGTGTCACCGGGACAGGGGACACCATATATTTT
CDR3: CASSVTGTGDTIYF
J: TRBJ1-3
size: once
D: TRBD1
V: TRBV6-1

DNA: TGTGCCAGCAGCTTAGGGTCGCAGCGCCAAGAGACCCAGTACTTC
CDR3: CASSLGSQRQETQYF
J: TRBJ2-5
size: -
D: -
V: TRBV11-3

DNA: TGTGCCAGCAGCCCTATCCTAATTCCGGGGGGCACCTACGAGCAGTACTTC
CDR3: CASSPILIPGGTYEQYF
J: TRBJ2-7
size: -
D: -
V: TRBV7-9

DNA: TGTGCCAGCTCACCGTATGACAGGTACGAGCAGTACTTC
CDR3: CASSPYDRYEQYF
J: TRBJ2-7
size: -
D: -
V: TRBV18

DNA: TGTGCCATCAGTGAGCGGGAAGATACGCAGTATTTT
CDR3: CAISEREDTQYF
J: TRBJ2-3
size: -
D: -
V: TRBV10-3

DNA: TGTGCCAGCCGGCCGAACCAGGGAAGCAATCAGCCCCAGCATTTT
CDR3: CASRPNQGSNQPQHF
J: TRBJ1-5
size: -
D: -
V: TRBV6-5

DNA: TGTGCCAGCAGCTTGCCACTAATGAACACTGAAGCTTTCTTT
CDR3: CASSLPLMNTEAFF
J: TRBJ1-1
size: -
D: -
V: TRBV5-5

DNA: TGTGCCAGCAGTGGCGGGCGTAGCACAGATACGCAGTATTTT
CDR3: CASSGGRSTDTQYF
J: TRBJ2-3
size: -
D: -
V: TRBV6-4

DNA: TGTGCCAGTACCCCATCTAGCGGGGGGGCATATGAGCAGTTCTTC
CDR3: CASTPSSGGAYEQFF
J: TRBJ2-1
size: -
D: TRBD2
V: TRBV19

DNA: TGTGCCAGCAGTTACGACAAAACGAGCTCCTATAATTCACCCCTCCACTTT
CDR3: CASSYDKTSSYNSPLHF
J: TRBJ1-6
size: -
D: -
V: TRBV2

DNA: TGCAGCGTTGGCGCAGGGGGTTTGAATGGCTACACCTTC
CDR3: CSVGAGGLNGYTF
J: TRBJ1-2
size: -
D: TRBD1
V: TRBV29-1

DNA: TGTGCCAGCAGCGCCGTCCCGGGACAGCGTAACTATGGCTACACCTTC
CDR3: CASSAVPGQRNYGYTF
J: TRBJ1-2
size: -
D: TRBD1
V: TRBV9

DNA: TGCGCCAGCAGCCCAGGGACAGGGCGAGTTTACAATGAGCAGTTCTTC
CDR3: CASSPGTGRVYNEQFF
J: TRBJ2-1
size: -
D: TRBD1
V: TRBV5-1

DNA: TGTGCCAGCAGCCGGACAGGAGATTTTGAAGCTTTCTTT
CDR3: CASSRTGDFEAFF
J: TRBJ1-1
size: -
D: TRBD1
V: TRBV7-9

DNA: TGTGCCAGCAGCTTATTCTACACCGGGACAGGGACCTACAATGAGCAGTTCTTC
CDR3: CASSLFYTGTGTYNEQFF
J: TRBJ2-1
size: -
D: TRBD1
V: TRBV11-2

DNA: TGTGCCAGCAGCGGATTCTGGGGGCTAAAATCCTACGAGCAGTACTTC
CDR3: CASSGFWGLKSYEQYF
J: TRBJ2-7
size: -
D: -
V: TRBV7-9

DNA: TGTGCCAGCTCTCGGGGGGGGTCCGAGCAGTACTTC
CDR3: CASSRGGSEQYF
J: TRBJ2-7
size: -
D: TRBD2
V: TRBV18

DNA: TGTGCCAGCAAGCGCAGGAACACCGGGGAGCTGTTTTTT
CDR3: CASKRRNTGELFF
J: TRBJ2-2
size: -
D: -
V: TRBV5-4

DNA: TGTGCCAGCAGTTCCAGGACAGGGGGCGGTCCGCGGAATTCACCCCTCCACTTT
CDR3: CASSSRTGGGPRNSPLHF
J: TRBJ1-6
size: -
D: TRBD1
V: TRBV28

DNA: TGTGCCAGTAGTCGAGTCCCCCCCGGCACTGAAGCTTTCTTT
CDR3: CASSRVPPGTEAFF
J: TRBJ1-1
size: -
D: -
V: TRBV19

DNA: TGCGCCAGCAAGTTGACAGGTAACTACGAGCAGTACTTC
CDR3: CASKLTGNYEQYF
J: TRBJ2-7
size: -
D: -
V: TRBV5-1

DNA: TGCAGCGTTGAAGGCCCAGAGGGAAAACTGTTTTTT
CDR3: CSVEGPEGKLFF
J: TRBJ1-4
size: -
D: -
V: TRBV29-1

DNA: TGTGCCAGCTCACCTATAGGGACAGGGGCCTACGAGCAGTACTTC
CDR3: CASSPIGTGAYEQYF
J: TRBJ2-7
size: -
D: TRBD1
V: TRBV18

DNA: TGTGCCAGCAGTGAGACCAACGGGCAGGGCGGGGAGCCCCAGCATTTT
CDR3: CASSETNGQGGEPQHF
J: TRBJ1-5
size: -
D: -
V: TRBV2

DNA: TGTGCCAGCAGTTACTCGAGAGGCACAGATACGCAGTATTTT
CDR3: CASSYSRGTDTQYF
J: TRBJ2-3
size: -
D: -
V: TRBV6-6

DNA: TGCAGCGTTGATGGCGGGAAGGATGGCTACACCTTC
CDR3: CSVDGGKDGYTF
J: TRBJ1-2
size: -
D: -
V: TRBV29-1

DNA: TGTGCCAGCAGTTTTGCGGGGGCCGGAATTACCGGGGAGCTGTTTTTT
CDR3: CASSFAGAGITGELFF
J: TRBJ2-2
size: -
D: -
V: TRBV6-5

DNA: TGTGCCAGCAGTTACCCGATAGGGACAGGCGGTGAGGAGCAGTACTTC
CDR3: CASSYPIGTGGEEQYF
J: TRBJ2-7
size: -
D: TRBD1
V: TRBV6-6

DNA: TGCAGCGTTGGGGTACGGACAGGCGGCCTGACCTACTATGGCTACACCTTC
CDR3: CSVGVRTGGLTYYGYTF
J: TRBJ1-2
size: -
D: TRBD1
V: TRBV29-1

DNA: TGTGCCAGCAGTGAAAGCCGATGGCAGCCCCAGCATTTT
CDR3: CASSESRWQPQHF
J: TRBJ1-5
size: -
D: -
V: TRBV6-1

DNA: TGTGCCAGCAGTTACGGCGGGACCGAATATGGCTACACCTTC
CDR3: CASSYGGTEYGYTF
J: TRBJ1-2
size: once
D: -
V: TRBV6-5

DNA: TGCGCCAGCAGCCAAGAAATTGTCGGGGGGGCCGGAGATACGCAGTATTTT
CDR3: CASSQEIVGGAGDTQYF
J: TRBJ2-3
size: -
D: TRBD2
V: TRBV4-1

DNA: TGTGCCAGCCAACGGACAGGGGCTAACTATGGCTACACCTTC
CDR3: CASQRTGANYGYTF
J: TRBJ1-2
size: -
D: TRBD1
V: TRBV27